The clone carrying this T cell receptor beta chain has only a few counts. TCRdb's table, derived via immunoSEQ multiplex PCR, lists solely in-frame clones and lacks some. The table lists approximately 79,000 clones, roughly 90% of them singletons. V lost 1 base and J lost 4, with 7 bases in between. This CDR3 has 14 amino acids. The germline CDR1 and CDR2 sequences are SGHNT and YENEEA. This sample was taken from a study of PD-L1 blockade in urothelial cancer. Study context: Beginning in the mid-2010s, patients received atezolizumab, given as 1,200 mg intravenously every 3 weeks. Peripheral blood specimens exhibited a median yield of approximately 140,000 T cells.

The chain employs TRBV11-3 and TRBJ2-2; D is unresolved. The sample was PBMCs, taken around atezolizumab (anti-PD-L1) treatment. The TCR sequence derives from a woman between 65 and 79 years old with urothelial cancer. The CDR3 DNA reads as TGTGCCAGCAGCTTAGGAGGCAGCACCGGGGAGCTGTTTTTT. It is translated as CASSLGGSTGELFF.